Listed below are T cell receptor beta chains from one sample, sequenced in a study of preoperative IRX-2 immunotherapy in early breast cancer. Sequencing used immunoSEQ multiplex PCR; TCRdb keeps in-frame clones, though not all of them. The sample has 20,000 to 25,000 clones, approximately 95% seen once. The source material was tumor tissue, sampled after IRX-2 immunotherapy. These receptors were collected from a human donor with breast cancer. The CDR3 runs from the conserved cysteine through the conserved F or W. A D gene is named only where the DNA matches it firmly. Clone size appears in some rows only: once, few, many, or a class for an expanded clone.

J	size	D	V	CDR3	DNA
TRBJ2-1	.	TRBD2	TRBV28	CASSPGTSGRNEQFF	TGTGCCAGCAGTCCCGGGACTAGCGGGAGGAATGAGCAGTTCTTC
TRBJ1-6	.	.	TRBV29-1	CSARDNYNSPLHF	TGCAGCGCCCGGGACAACTATAATTCACCCCTCCACTTT
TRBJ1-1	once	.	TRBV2	CASSEDRSMNTEAFF	TGTGCCAGCAGTGAAGACCGGAGTATGAACACTGAAGCTTTCTTT
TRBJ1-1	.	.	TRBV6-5	CASLRGRGNTEAFF	TGTGCCAGCCTTAGGGGCAGGGGGAACACTGAAGCTTTCTTT
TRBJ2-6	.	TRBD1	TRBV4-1	CASSPRTGKAAGANVLTF	TGCGCCAGCAGCCCACGGACAGGGAAGGCGGCTGGGGCCAACGTCCTGACTTTC
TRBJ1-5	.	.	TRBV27	CASSLWAGNQPQHF	TGTGCCAGCAGTTTATGGGCAGGGAATCAGCCCCAGCATTTT
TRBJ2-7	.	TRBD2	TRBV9	CASGGTSGYEQYF	TGTGCCAGCGGAGGGACTAGCGGCTACGAGCAGTACTTC
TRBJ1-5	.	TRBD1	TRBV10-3	CATLYTARGSGNQPQHF	TGTGCCACCCTCTACACCGCCAGGGGGTCGGGCAATCAGCCCCAGCATTTT
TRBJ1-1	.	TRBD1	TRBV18	CASSLDRGGNEAFF	TGTGCCAGCTCTCTGGACAGGGGGGGGAATGAAGCTTTCTTT
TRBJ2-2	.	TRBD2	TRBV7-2	CASSLFGTSSTGELFF	TGTGCCAGCAGCTTGTTCGGGACTAGTAGCACCGGGGAGCTGTTTTTT
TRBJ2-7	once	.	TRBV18	CASSPSSLGFGEQYF	TGTGCCAGCTCACCTTCTAGCCTGGGGTTCGGGGAGCAGTACTTC
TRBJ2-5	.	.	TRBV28	CASSSVGETQYF	TGTGCCAGCAGCAGTGTAGGAGAGACCCAGTACTTC
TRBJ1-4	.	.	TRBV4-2	CASSQEGRTKEKLFF	TGTGCCAGCAGCCAAGAGGGACGGACCAAGGAAAAACTGTTTTTT
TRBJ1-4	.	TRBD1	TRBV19	CASNSGAGGDEKLFF	TGTGCCAGTAATTCGGGGGCAGGGGGCGACGAAAAACTGTTTTTT
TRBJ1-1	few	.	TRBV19	CASILSTGNTEAFF	TGTGCCAGTATCCTCTCGACAGGGAACACTGAAGCTTTCTTT
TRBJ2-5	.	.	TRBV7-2	CASSLVRGETQYF	TGTGCCAGCAGCTTAGTCCGAGGGGAGACCCAGTACTTC
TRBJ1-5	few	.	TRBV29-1	CSVGAGNQPQHF	TGCAGCGTTGGGGCAGGCAATCAGCCCCAGCATTTT
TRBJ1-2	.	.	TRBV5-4	CASSSRTNLVSGYTF	TGTGCCAGCAGCTCGAGGACCAATCTAGTAAGCGGCTACACCTTC
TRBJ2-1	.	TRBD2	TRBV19	CASLRAGGPSNEQFF	TGTGCCAGTTTGAGAGCGGGAGGGCCGTCCAATGAGCAGTTCTTC
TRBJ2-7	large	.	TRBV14	CASSQVRRYEQYF	TGTGCCAGCAGCCAAGTAAGGAGATACGAGCAGTACTTC
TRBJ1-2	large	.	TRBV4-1	CASSLGHGYTF	TGCGCCAGCAGTCTAGGTCATGGCTACACCTTC
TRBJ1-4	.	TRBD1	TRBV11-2	CASSLTGVREKLFF	TGTGCCAGCAGCTTGACAGGGGTGAGGGAAAAACTGTTTTTT
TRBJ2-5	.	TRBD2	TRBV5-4	CASSFGLDLWETQYF	TGTGCCAGCAGCTTTGGACTAGATCTTTGGGAGACCCAGTACTTC
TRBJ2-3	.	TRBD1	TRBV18	CASSPGDRGADTQYF	TGTGCCAGCTCACCAGGGGACAGGGGAGCAGATACGCAGTATTTT
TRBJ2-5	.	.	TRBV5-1	CASTRTAQETQYF	TGCGCCAGCACCAGGACTGCACAAGAGACCCAGTACTTC
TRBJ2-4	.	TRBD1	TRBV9	CASSVRGRVLSKNIQYF	TGTGCCAGCAGCGTGAGGGGGCGCGTTCTATCCAAAAACATTCAGTACTTC
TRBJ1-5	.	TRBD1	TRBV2	CASQTGYSNQPQHF	TGTGCCAGCCAGACAGGGTATAGCAATCAGCCCCAGCATTTT
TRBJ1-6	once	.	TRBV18	CASSPFKRDNSPLHF	TGTGCCAGCTCACCGTTTAAAAGGGATAATTCACCCCTCCACTTT
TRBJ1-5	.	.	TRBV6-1	CASSEARAYQPQHF	TGTGCCAGCAGTGAAGCCCGGGCCTATCAGCCCCAGCATTTT
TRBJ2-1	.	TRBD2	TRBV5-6	CASRYRTSGRVRSNNEQFF	TGTGCCAGCAGATACCGGACTAGCGGGAGGGTCCGATCTAACAATGAGCAGTTCTTC
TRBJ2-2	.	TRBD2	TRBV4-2	CASSRRTSGSRAGELFF	TGTGCCAGCAGCCGCCGGACTAGCGGGAGTCGGGCCGGGGAGCTGTTTTTT
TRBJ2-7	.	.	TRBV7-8	CASSSRGIEPLYEQYF	TGTGCCAGCAGCTCCCGAGGAATAGAGCCCCTCTACGAGCAGTACTTC
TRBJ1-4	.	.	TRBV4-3	CASSQGPSGGVKLFF	TGCGCCAGCAGCCAGGGGCCCTCTGGGGGGGTTAAACTGTTTTTT
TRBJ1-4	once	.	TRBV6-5	CASSYQGAANEKLFF	TGTGCCAGCAGTTACCAAGGGGCGGCTAATGAAAAACTGTTTTTT
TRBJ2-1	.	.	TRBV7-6	CASSLSVTYNEQFF	TGTGCCAGCAGCTTATCAGTAACCTACAATGAGCAGTTCTTC
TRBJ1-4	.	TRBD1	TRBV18	CASSPQGANEKLFF	TGTGCCAGCTCACCGCAGGGGGCAAATGAAAAACTGTTTTTT
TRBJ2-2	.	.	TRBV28	CASSPVLRSTGELFF	TGTGCCAGCAGCCCCGTCCTGCGGAGCACCGGGGAGCTGTTTTTT
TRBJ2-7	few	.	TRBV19	CASSIQQGSDEQYF	TGTGCCAGTAGTATCCAGCAGGGTTCGGACGAGCAGTACTTC
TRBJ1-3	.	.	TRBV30	CAWSVVRQARSGNTIYF	TGTGCCTGGAGTGTGGTAAGGCAGGCCCGCTCTGGAAACACCATATATTTT
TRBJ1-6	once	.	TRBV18	CASSPNQSSYNSPLHF	TGTGCCAGCTCACCTAACCAGAGCTCCTATAATTCACCCCTCCACTTT
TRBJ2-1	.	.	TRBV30	CAWRGGPYNEQFF	TGTGCCTGGAGAGGCGGTCCCTACAATGAGCAGTTCTTC
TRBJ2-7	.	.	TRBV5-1	CASSGGARQTYEQYF	TGCGCCAGCAGCGGGGGTGCGAGGCAAACCTACGAGCAGTACTTC
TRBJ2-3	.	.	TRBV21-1	CASSKVGGAHTDTQYF	TGTGCCAGCAGCAAAGTGGGCGGGGCCCACACAGATACGCAGTATTTT
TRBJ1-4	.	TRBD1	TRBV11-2	CASSLDSGGGEKLFF	TGTGCCAGCAGCTTAGATTCAGGGGGGGGAGAAAAACTGTTTTTT
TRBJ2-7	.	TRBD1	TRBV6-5	CASVPTGTGSGEQYF	TGTGCCAGCGTCCCAACCGGGACAGGCTCGGGCGAGCAGTACTTC
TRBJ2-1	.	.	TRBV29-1	CSVEGGPSSYNEQFF	TGCAGCGTTGAGGGGGGTCCAAGCTCCTACAATGAGCAGTTCTTC
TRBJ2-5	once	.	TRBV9	CASSPHGPNQETQYF	TGTGCCAGCAGCCCCCACGGACCCAACCAAGAGACCCAGTACTTC
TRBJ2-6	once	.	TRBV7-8	CASSSRYPQSRANVLTF	TGTGCCAGCAGCAGTCGGTACCCACAAAGTCGGGCCAACGTCCTGACTTTC